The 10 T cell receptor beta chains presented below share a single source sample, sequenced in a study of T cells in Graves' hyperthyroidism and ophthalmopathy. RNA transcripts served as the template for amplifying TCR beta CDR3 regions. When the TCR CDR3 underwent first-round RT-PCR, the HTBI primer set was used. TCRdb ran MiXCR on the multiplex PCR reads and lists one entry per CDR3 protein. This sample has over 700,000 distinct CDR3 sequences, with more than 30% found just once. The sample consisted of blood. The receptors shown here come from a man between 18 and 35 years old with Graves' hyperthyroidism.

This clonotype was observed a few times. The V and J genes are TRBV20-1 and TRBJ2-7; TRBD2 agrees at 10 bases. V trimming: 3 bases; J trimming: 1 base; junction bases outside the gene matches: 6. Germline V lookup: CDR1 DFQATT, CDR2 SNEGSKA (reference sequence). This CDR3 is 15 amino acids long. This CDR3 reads CSARALAGESYEQYF. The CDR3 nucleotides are TGCAGTGCTAGGGCCCTAGCGGGAGAATCCTACGAGCAGTACTTC.

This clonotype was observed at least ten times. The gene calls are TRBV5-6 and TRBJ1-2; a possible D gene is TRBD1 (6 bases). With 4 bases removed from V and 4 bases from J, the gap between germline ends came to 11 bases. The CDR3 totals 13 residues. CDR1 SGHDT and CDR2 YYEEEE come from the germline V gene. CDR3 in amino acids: CASSRGRGYGYTF. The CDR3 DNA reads TGTGCCAGCAGCCGCGGCAGGGGCTATGGCTACACCTTC.

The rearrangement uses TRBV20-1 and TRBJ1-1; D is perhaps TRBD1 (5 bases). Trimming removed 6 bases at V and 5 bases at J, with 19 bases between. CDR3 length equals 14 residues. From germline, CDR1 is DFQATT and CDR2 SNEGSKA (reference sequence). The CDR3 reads CSARGAEHRTEAFF. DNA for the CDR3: TGCAGTGCCCGAGGGGCAGAGCACAGGACTGAAGCTTTCTTT.

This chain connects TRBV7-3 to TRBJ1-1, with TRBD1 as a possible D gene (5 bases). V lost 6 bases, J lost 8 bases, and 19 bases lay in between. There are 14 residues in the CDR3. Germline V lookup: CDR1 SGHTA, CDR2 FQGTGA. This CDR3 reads CASSPPGTWGEAFF. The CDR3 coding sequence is TGTGCCAGCAGTCCTCCTGGGACGTGGGGGGAAGCTTTCTTT.

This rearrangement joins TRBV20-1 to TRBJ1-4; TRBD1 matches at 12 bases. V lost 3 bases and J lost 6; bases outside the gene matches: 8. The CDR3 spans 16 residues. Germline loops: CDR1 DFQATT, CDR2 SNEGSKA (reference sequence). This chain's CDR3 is CSARGTGGSVYEKLFF. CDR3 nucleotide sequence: TGCAGTGCTAGGGGGACAGGGGGCTCGGTGTATGAAAAACTGTTTTTT.

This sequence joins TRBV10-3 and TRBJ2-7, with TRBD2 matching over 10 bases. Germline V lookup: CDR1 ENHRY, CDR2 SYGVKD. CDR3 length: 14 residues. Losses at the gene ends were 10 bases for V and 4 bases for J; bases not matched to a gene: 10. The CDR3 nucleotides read TGTGCCAGTACTCGGACTAGCGGAGGATACGAGCAGTACTTC. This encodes CASTRTSGGYEQYF.

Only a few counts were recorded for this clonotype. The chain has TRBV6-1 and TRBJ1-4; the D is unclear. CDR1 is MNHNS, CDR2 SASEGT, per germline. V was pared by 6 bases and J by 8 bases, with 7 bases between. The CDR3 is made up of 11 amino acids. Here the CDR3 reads CASSSQEKLFF. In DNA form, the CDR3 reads TGTGCCAGCAGCTCACAGGAAAAACTGTTTTTT.

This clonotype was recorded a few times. The CDR3 nucleotides read TGCGCCAGCAGCCAAGAACTAGGCTACGAGCAGTACTTC. This encodes CASSQELGYEQYF. V is TRBV4-3 and J is TRBJ2-7; D may be TRBD2 (5 bases). The germline gives CDR1 LGHNA, CDR2 YSLEER. The CDR3 runs 13 residues. V gave up 0 bases and J gave up 3 bases, with 6 bases separating them.

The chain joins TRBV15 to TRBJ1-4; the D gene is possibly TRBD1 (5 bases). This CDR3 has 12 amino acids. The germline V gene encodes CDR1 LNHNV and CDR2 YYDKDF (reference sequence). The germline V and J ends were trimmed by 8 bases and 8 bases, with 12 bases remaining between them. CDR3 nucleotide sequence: TGTGCCACCCGGGGGGTCCAGGAAAAACTGTTTTTT. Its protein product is CATRGVQEKLFF.

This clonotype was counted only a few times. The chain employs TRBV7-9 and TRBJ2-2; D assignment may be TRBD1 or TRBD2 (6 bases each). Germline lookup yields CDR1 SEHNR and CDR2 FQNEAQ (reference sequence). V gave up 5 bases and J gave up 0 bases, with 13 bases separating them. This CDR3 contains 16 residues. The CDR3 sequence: CASSPGAVPNTGELFF. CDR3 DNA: TGTGCCAGCAGCCCGGGGGCGGTACCGAACACCGGGGAGCTGTTTTTT.